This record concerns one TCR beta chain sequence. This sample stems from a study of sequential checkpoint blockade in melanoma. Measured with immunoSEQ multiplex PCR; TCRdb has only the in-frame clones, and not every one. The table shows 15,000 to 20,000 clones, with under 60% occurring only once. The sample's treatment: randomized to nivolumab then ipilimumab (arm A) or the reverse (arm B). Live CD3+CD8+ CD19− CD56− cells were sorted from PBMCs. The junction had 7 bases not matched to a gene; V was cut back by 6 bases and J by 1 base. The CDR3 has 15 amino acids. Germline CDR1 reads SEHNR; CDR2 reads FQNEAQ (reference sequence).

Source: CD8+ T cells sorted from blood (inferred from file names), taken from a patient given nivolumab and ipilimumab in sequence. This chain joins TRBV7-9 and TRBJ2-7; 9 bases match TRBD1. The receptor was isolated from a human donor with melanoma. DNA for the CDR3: TGTGCCAGCAGTCCCCGGGACAGGGCATCCTACGAGCAGTACTTC. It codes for CASSPRDRASYEQYF. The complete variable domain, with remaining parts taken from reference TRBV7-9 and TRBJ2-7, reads DTGVSQNPRHKITKRGQNVTFRCDPISEHNRLYWYRQTLGQGPEFLTYFQNEAQLEKSRLLSDRFSAERPKGSFSTLEIQRTEQGDSAMYLCASSPRDRASYEQYFGPGTRLTVT.